This T cell receptor beta chain was sequenced during a study of blood T cell repertoires in COVID-19. Across the study: Collection of acute and convalescent COVID-19 samples took place in the United States, Italy and Spain.

Ages ranged from about 18 to 89 years, with residence in some 25 US areas. Either two negative PCRs, clearance, or symptom resolution qualified Cohort 3 donors as recovered. The assay was immunoSEQ multiplex PCR, and TCRdb's table has in-frame clones only and misses some. The sample carries under 300,000 clones, over 75% recorded once. In germline, CDR1 is SEHNR, CDR2 FQNEAQ (reference sequence). The junction had 6 bases not matched to a gene; V was cut back by 4 bases and J by 12 bases. The CDR3 consists of 12 residues. V is TRBV7-9 and J is TRBJ1-1; 9 bases agree with TRBD1. Sequencing input: PBMCs or T cells enriched from blood (not recorded which). The TCR was taken from a woman in her thirties who had recovered from COVID-19. The CDR3 DNA reads as TGTGCCAGCAGCTACGGACAGGGGATGACTTTCTTT. As protein: CASSYGQGMTFF.